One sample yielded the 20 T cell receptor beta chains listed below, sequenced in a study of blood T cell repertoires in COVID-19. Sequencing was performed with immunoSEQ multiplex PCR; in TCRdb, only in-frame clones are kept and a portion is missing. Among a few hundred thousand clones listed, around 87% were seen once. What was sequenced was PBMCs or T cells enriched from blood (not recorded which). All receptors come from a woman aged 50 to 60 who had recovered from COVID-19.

The CDR3 DNA reads TGTGCCAGCGGACAACTAGCGGAGCAGTTCTTC. It yields the protein CASGQLAEQFF. The chain is built from TRBV4-2 and TRBJ2-1, with 7 bases fitting TRBD2. Losses at the gene ends were 8 bases for V and 10 bases for J; bases not matched to a gene: 5. CDR3 length: 11 residues. Germline loops: CDR1 LGHNA, CDR2 YNFKEQ.

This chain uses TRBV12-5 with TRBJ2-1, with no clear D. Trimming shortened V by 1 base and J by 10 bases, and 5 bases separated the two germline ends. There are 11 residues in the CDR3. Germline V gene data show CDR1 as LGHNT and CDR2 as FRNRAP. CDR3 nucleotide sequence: TGTGCTAGTGGTTTGGACTGGGAGCAGTTCTTC. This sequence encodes CASGLDWEQFF.

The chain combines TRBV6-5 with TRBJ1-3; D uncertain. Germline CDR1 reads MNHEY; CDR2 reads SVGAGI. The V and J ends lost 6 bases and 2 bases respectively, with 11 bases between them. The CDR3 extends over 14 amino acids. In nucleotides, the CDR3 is TGTGCCAGCAGAGCCCTACCTCCTGGAAACACCATATATTTT. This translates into CASRALPPGNTIYF.

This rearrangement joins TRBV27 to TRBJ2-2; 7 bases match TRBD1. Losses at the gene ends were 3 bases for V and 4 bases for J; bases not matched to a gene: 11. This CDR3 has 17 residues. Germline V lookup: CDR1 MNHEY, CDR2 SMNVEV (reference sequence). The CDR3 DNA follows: TGTGCCAGCAGTTTCCTCACAGGGGTCGAAGGCACCGGGGAGCTGTTTTTT. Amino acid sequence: CASSFLTGVEGTGELFF.

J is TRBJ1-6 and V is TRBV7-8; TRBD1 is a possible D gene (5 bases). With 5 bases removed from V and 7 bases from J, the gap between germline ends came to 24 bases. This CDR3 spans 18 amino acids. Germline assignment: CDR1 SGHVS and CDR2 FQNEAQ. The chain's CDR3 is CASSTPKWARQPNSPLHF. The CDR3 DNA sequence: TGTGCCAGCAGCACACCGAAGTGGGCCAGACAGCCGAATTCACCCCTCCACTTT.

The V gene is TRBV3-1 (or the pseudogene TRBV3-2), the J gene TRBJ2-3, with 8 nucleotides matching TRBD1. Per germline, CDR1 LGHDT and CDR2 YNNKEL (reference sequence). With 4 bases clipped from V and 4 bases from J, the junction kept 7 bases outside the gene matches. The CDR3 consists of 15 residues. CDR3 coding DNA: TGTGCCAGCAGCCCGGATCTACAGGGGGCAGATACGCAGTATTTT. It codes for CASSPDLQGADTQYF.

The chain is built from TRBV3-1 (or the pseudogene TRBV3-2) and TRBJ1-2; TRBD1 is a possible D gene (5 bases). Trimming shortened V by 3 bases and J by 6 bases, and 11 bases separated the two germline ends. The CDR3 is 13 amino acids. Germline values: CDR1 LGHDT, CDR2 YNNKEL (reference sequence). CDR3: CASSQARGHGYTF. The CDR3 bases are TGTGCCAGCAGCCAGGCTAGGGGTCATGGCTACACCTTC.

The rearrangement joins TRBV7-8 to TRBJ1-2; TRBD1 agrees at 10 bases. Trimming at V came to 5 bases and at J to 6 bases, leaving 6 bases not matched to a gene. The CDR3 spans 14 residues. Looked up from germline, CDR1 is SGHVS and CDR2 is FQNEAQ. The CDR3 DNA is TGTGCCAGCAGCGGATCCGGGACAGGGGATGGCTACACCTTC. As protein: CASSGSGTGDGYTF.

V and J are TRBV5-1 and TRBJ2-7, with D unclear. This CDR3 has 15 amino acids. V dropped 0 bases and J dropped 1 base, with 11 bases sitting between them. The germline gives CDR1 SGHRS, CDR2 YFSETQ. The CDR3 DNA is TGCGCCAGCAGCTTGGATCAAGTGACTTCCTACGAGCAGTACTTC. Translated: CASSLDQVTSYEQYF.

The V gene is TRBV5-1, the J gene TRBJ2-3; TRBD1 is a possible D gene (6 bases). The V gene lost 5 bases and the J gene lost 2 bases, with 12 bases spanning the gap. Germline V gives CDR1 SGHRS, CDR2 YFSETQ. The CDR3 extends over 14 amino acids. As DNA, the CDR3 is TGCGCCAGCAGATCGACAGGAACCACAGATACGCAGTATTTT. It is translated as CASRSTGTTDTQYF.

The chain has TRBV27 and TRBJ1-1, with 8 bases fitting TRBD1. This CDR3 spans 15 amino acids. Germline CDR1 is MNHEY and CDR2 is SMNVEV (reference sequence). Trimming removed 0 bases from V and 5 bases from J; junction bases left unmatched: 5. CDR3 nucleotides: TGTGCCAGCAGTTTATCGAGGACAGGGAGGACTGAAGCTTTCTTT. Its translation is CASSLSRTGRTEAFF.

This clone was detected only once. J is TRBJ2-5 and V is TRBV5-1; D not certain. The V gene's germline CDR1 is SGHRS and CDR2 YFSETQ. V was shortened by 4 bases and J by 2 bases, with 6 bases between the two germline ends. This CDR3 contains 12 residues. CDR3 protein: CASSVTQETQYF. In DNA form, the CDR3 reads TGCGCCAGCAGCGTAACTCAAGAGACCCAGTACTTC.

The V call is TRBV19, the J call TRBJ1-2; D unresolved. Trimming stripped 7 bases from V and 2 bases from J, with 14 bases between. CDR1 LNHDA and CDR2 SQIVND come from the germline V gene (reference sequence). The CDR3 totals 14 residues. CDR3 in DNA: TGTGCCAGTAAGTTTATGGAACAGAACTATGGCTACACCTTC. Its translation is CASKFMEQNYGYTF.

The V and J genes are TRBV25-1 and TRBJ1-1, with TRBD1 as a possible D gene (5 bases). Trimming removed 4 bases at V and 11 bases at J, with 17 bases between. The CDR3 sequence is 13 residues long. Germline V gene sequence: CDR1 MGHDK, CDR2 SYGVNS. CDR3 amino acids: CASSVLGGKGAFF. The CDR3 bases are TGTGCCAGCAGTGTTTTGGGGGGTAAGGGGGCTTTCTTT.

In DNA form, the CDR3 reads TGTGCCAGCTCTAAGACAGGGGGCACTGAAGCTTTCTTT. Protein: CASSKTGGTEAFF. The rearrangement joins TRBV7-2 to TRBJ1-1; 9 nucleotides align to TRBD1. V lost 8 bases to trimming and J lost 4 bases; unmatched junction nucleotides: 5. The CDR3 is 13 amino acids. Germline-derived CDR1 and CDR2 are SGHTA and FQGNSA.

The CDR3 region is CASRALRDRAERRHGELFF. Here the CDR3 DNA reads TGCGCCAGCAGAGCACTTCGGGACAGGGCAGAAAGGAGGCACGGGGAGCTGTTTTTT. V usage is TRBV10-1 and J usage is TRBJ2-2; 9 bases agree with TRBD1. Trimming removed 6 bases from V and 7 bases from J; junction bases left unmatched: 21. The germline V gene has CDR1 WNHNN and CDR2 SYGVQD (reference sequence). This CDR3 has 19 residues.

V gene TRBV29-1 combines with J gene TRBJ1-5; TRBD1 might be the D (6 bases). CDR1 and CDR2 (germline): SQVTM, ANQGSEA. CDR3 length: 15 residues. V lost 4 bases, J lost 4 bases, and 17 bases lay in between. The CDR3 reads CSVVLVGGANQPQHF. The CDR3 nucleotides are TGCAGCGTTGTGCTTGTTGGGGGGGCGAATCAGCCCCAGCATTTT.

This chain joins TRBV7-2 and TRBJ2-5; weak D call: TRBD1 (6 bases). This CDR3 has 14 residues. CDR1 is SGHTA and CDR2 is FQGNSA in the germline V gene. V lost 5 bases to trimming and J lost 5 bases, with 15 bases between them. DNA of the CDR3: TGTGCCAGCAGCCAGGACAGTCCCCCCGAGACCCAGTACTTC. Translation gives CASSQDSPPETQYF.

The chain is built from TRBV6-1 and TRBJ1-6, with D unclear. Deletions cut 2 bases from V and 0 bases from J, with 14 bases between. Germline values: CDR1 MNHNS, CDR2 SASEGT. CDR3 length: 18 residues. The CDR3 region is CASSEIGLGSSYNSPLHF. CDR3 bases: TGTGCCAGCAGTGAAATTGGCTTGGGGAGCTCCTATAATTCACCCCTCCACTTT.

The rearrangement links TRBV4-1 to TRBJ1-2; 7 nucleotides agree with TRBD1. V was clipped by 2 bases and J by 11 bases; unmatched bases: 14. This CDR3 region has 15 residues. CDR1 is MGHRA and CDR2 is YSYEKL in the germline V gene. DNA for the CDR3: TGCGCCAGCAGCCAAAACCGGGACAGAGCAGCTTTTTACACCTTC. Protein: CASSQNRDRAAFYTF.